This TCR beta chain was sequenced for a study of Graves' ophthalmopathy and Graves' hyperthyroidism. Among the hyperthyroidism patients, all were newly diagnosed, aged 18 to 65, with under 2 months' duration. Establishment of the diagnosis relied upon clinical symptoms, serum thyroxine, TRAb, thyroid ultrasound and orbital computed tomography. V dropped 6 bases and J dropped 5; count of bases not matched to a gene: 11. The length of the CDR3 is 16 residues. From germline, CDR1 is LNHDA and CDR2 SQIVND (reference sequence). Amplified TCR beta CDR3 regions were obtained using RNA transcripts as template. Second-round multiplex PCR followed a first-round RT-PCR using HTBI primers. From the multiplex PCR reads, TCRdb called clonotypes with MiXCR, one entry per CDR3 protein. The sample holds some 1.1 million distinct CDR3 sequences; roughly 35% are singletons and the top ten take approximately 12%.

This receptor was identified in an adult man with Graves' hyperthyroidism. V and J are TRBV19 and TRBJ1-5; 9 nucleotides align to TRBD1. The sequencing input was peripheral blood or thyroid tissue (not recorded which). The CDR3, as DNA: TGTGCCAGTAGGGCACAGGGGGCCGGGGGGGATCAGCCCCAGCATTTT. Translating gives CASRAQGAGGDQPQHF. Full variable domain (missing parts from reference TRBV19 and TRBJ1-5): DGGITQSPKYLFRKEGQNVTLSCEQNLNHDAMYWYRQDPGQGLRLIYYSQIVNDFQKGDIAEGYSVSREKKESFPLTVTSAQKNPTAFYLCASRAQGAGGDQPQHFGDGTRLSIL.